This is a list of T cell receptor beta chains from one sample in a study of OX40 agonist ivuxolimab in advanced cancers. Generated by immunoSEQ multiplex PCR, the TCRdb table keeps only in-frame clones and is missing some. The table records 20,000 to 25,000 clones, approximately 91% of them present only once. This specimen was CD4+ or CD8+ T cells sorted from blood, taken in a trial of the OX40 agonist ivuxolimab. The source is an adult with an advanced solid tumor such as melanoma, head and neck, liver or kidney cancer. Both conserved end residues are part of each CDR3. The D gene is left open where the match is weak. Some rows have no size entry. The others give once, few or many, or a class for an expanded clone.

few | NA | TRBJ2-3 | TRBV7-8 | CASSHGTDTQYF | TGTGCCAGCAGCCATGGGACAGATACGCAGTATTTT
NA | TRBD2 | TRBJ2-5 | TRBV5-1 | CASSSTSGPHETQYF | TGCGCCAGCAGCTCGACTAGCGGGCCCCACGAGACCCAGTACTTC
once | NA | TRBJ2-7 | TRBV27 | CASSFKWKGYEQYF | TGTGCCAGCAGCTTTAAATGGAAGGGATACGAGCAGTACTTC
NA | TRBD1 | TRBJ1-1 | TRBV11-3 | CATGTGAVGYTEAFF | TGTGCTACCGGGACAGGGGCGGTTGGGTACACTGAAGCTTTCTTT
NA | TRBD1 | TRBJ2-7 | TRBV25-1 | CASQTGGGYEQYF | TGTGCCAGCCAGACAGGGGGAGGGTACGAGCAGTACTTC
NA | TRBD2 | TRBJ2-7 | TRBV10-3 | CAIRGRLADSYEQYF | TGTGCCATCAGGGGTCGGCTAGCGGACTCCTACGAGCAGTACTTC
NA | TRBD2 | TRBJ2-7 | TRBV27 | CASSLGTSAYEQYF | TGTGCCAGCAGTTTGGGGACTAGCGCATACGAGCAGTACTTC
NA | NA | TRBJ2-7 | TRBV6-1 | CATSTETYEQYF | TGTGCCACCTCGACAGAAACCTACGAGCAGTACTTC
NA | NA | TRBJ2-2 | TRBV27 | CASSLNTGMNTGELFF | TGTGCCAGCAGTTTAAATACAGGGATGAACACCGGGGAGCTGTTTTTT
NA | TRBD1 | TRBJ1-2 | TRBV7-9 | CASSLGTGGNYGYTF | TGTGCCAGCAGCTTAGGGACAGGGGGAAACTATGGCTACACCTTC
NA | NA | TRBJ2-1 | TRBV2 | CASSAGLNPLNEQFF | TGTGCCAGCAGTGCGGGACTGAACCCCTTAAATGAGCAGTTCTTC
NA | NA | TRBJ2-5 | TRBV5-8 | CASSLSLRQETQYF | TGTGCCAGCAGCTTGTCCCTGCGGCAAGAGACCCAGTACTTC
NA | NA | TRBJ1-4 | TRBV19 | CASSRSGGDEKLFF | TGTGCCAGTAGTAGGTCGGGAGGAGATGAAAAACTGTTTTTT
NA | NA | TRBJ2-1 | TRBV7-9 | CASSLGVNEQFF | TGTGCCAGCAGCCTAGGGGTGAATGAGCAGTTCTTC
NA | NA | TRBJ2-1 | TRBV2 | CASSALGSGQNNEQFF | TGTGCCAGCAGTGCGTTGGGGAGCGGGCAGAACAATGAGCAGTTCTTC
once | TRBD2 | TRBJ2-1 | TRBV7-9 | CASSLRTSGNEQFF | TGTGCCAGCAGCTTAAGGACTAGCGGCAATGAGCAGTTCTTC
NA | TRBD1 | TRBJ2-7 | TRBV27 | CASSLYGQGTYEQYF | TGTGCCAGCAGCCTTTATGGACAGGGGACCTACGAGCAGTACTTC